This T cell receptor (beta chain) is from a study of blood T cell repertoires in COVID-19. Across the study: Samples of COVID-19 (acute and convalescent) were obtained from the United States, Italy and Spain.

Followed over time, Seattle patients had been enrolled while infection was active. V trimming: 4 bases; J trimming: 6 bases; junction bases outside the gene matches: 5. Germline CDR1 reads LGHDT; CDR2 reads YNNKEL (reference sequence). The CDR3 has 15 residues. This table comes from immunoSEQ multiplex PCR, and its TCRdb copy is limited to in-frame clones, with some not included. The table shows roughly 60,000 clones, with approximately 81% occurring only once. Material for sequencing was peripheral blood. The sequence came from a man aged 55 to 70 with COVID-19, enrolled during active disease. The chain recombines TRBV3-1 (or the pseudogene TRBV3-2) with TRBJ1-4; 10 positions match TRBD1. This CDR3 reads CASSPGQGEHEKLFF. DNA for the CDR3: TGTGCCAGCAGCCCCGGACAGGGGGAGCATGAAAAACTGTTTTTT.